These T cell receptor beta chains were read from a single sample in a study of identical twins. TCRdb analysed the 5' RACE reads with MiXCR anew, one entry per CDR3 protein. Among 500,000 to 600,000 distinct CDR3 sequences listed, under 25% were seen once. Separately, the same data were catalogued under a study of T cells expressing NK-cell markers.

The sample taken for sequencing was CD4+ T cells sorted from blood. These receptors were obtained from a woman aged 18 to 35 in good health. Both conserved end residues are part of each CDR3.

j_call	v_call	cdr3_aa
TRBJ1-3	TRBV20-1	CSAERMSSGNTIYF
TRBJ1-5	TRBV29-1	CSVLVGFADQPQHF
TRBJ2-1	TRBV4-3	CASSQDPPSGRASEQFF
TRBJ2-3	TRBV10-1	CASSERDRDLRKDTQYF
TRBJ2-4	TRBV6-1	CASSILLRGPGNIQYF
TRBJ2-1	TRBV3-1	CASSQDRHEQFF
TRBJ2-2	TRBV5-6	CASSGKTGTGWYGELFF
TRBJ2-3	TRBV20-1	CSASGTSGAQDTQYF
TRBJ2-5	TRBV10-3	CAISDGGRETQYF
TRBJ2-7	TRBV9	CASSGLTGAGEQYF
TRBJ2-7	TRBV28	CASSSPASGRFDGCF
TRBJ1-1	TRBV6-1	CASSRTGTINTEAFF
TRBJ1-5	TRBV4-2	CASSSRDRLQPQHF
TRBJ1-1	TRBV12-3/TRBV12-4	CASSLRGAAQAFF
TRBJ2-3	TRBV12-3/TRBV12-4	CASSLRGSTDTQYF
TRBJ1-5	TRBV20-1	CSARRQNNQPQHF
TRBJ2-1	TRBV6-5	CASNRAGTSGYNEQFF
TRBJ2-3	TRBV9	CASSPGTSDTQYF
TRBJ1-1	TRBV20-1	CSARDPVRPLTAFF
TRBJ2-1	TRBV9	CASSQTSGYNEQFF
TRBJ1-1	TRBV6-6	CASSSHLNTEAFF
TRBJ2-7	TRBV7-9	CASSSLGSGYEQYF